These 26 T cell receptor beta chains share one sample of origin, sequenced in a study of shared clonotypes between healthy human individuals. Measured with immunoSEQ multiplex PCR; TCRdb has only the in-frame clones, and not every one. The sample yields roughly 490,000 clones, roughly 78% seen once. Sequenced: PBMCs. Receptors were obtained from a woman aged 40-49 years in good health. Some clones in this sample may be carry-over from other donors' samples.

The chain recombines TRBV2 with TRBJ1-1; D is undetermined. The ends were cut back, 4 bases at V and 1 base at J, with 10 bases in the middle. CDR3 size: 14 residues. Per germline, CDR1 SNHLY and CDR2 FYNNEI. The CDR3 DNA reads as TGTGCCAGCAGTGTTCTGACGGGGAACACTGAAGCTTTCTTT. Translating gives CASSVLTGNTEAFF.

In this sample, this clone turned up once. This rearrangement joins TRBV29-1 to TRBJ1-2; D perhaps matches TRBD1 (6 bases). Germline values: CDR1 SQVTM, CDR2 ANQGSEA. CDR3 length equals 15 residues. The germline V and J ends were trimmed by 1 base and 7 bases, with 19 bases remaining between them. The CDR3 loop is CSVEAAVGGSGGYTF. Written as DNA, the CDR3 is TGCAGCGTTGAAGCCGCGGTGGGGGGCTCCGGTGGCTACACCTTC.

In this sample, this clone turned up many times. This same CDR3 is encoded by further DNA sequences in the sample. The V call is TRBV19, the J call TRBJ1-1; no firm D call. The V end lost 3 bases, the J end lost 1 base, and 12 bases lay between the germline ends. The CDR3 contains 15 residues. Germline V CDR1 and CDR2: LNHDA, SQIVND (reference sequence). For the CDR3, the DNA is TGTGCCAGTAGTATTAGTCGCGCGGGGAACACTGAAGCTTTCTTT. Amino acids: CASSISRAGNTEAFF.

The chain links TRBV28 to TRBJ1-2, with D tentatively TRBD1 (5 bases). The CDR3 consists of 12 residues. The V gene's germline CDR1 is MDHEN and CDR2 SYDVKM. V was cut by 3 bases and J by 8 bases, with 10 bases left in between. The CDR3: CASSFQGVGYTF. The CDR3 DNA reads TGTGCCAGCAGTTTCCAGGGCGTCGGCTACACCTTC.

This clone was seen at least ten times. The CDR3 sequence: CASSLSSLRETQYF. The CDR3 bases are TGTGCCAGCAGTTTGAGTTCATTGCGGGAGACCCAGTACTTC. This chain uses TRBV28 with TRBJ2-5, with D unclear. Germline loops: CDR1 MDHEN, CDR2 SYDVKM. The CDR3 runs 14 residues. V shed 3 bases and J shed 5 bases, with 13 bases lying between them.

In the case of this clone: Other nucleotide sequences in the sample specify the same CDR3. The gene calls are TRBV11-3 and TRBJ2-3; 9 nucleotides agree with TRBD2. The junction had 4 bases not matched to a gene; V was cut back by 6 bases and J by 3 bases. Germline CDR1 is SGHNT and CDR2 is YENEEA. There are 14 residues in the CDR3. CDR3 loop: CASSSGRGTDTQYF. CDR3 nucleotide sequence: TGTGCCAGCAGTAGCGGGAGAGGTACAGATACGCAGTATTTT.

The table lists this clone with a few counts. The rearrangement uses TRBV6-6 and TRBJ1-2; TRBD1 might be the D (5 bases). The CDR3 loop spans 15 amino acids. Trimming pared 2 bases from V and 5 bases from J, leaving 15 bases between. CDR1 MNHNY and CDR2 SVGAGI come from the germline V gene (reference sequence). The CDR3 DNA sequence: TGTGCCAGCAGTTACACTGACGGAGGGGAGTATGGCTACACCTTC. This codes for CASSYTDGGEYGYTF.

The V call is TRBV6-5, the J call TRBJ2-7; weak D call: TRBD1 (7 bases). V was cut by 2 bases and J by 6 bases, with 20 bases left in between. CDR1 and CDR2 from the germline V gene are MNHEY and SVGAGI. This CDR3 is 16 amino acids long. The CDR3 DNA reads as TGTGCCAGCAGTTACGATCCGACAGGGAGGTGGGCCGAGCAGTACTTC. This translates into CASSYDPTGRWAEQYF.

The chain has TRBV7-2 and TRBJ2-1, with 8 bases that match TRBD2. V lost 2 bases and J lost 3; bases outside the gene matches: 0. Germline values: CDR1 SGHTA, CDR2 FQGNSA. CDR3 length equals 14 residues. The CDR3 sequence is CASSLSGSYNEQFF. The CDR3 region has the DNA TGTGCCAGCAGCTTAAGCGGGAGCTACAATGAGCAGTTCTTC.

The rearrangement joins TRBV7-9 to TRBJ2-5; 7 bases match TRBD1. Trimming at V came to 1 base and at J to 5 bases, leaving 10 bases not matched to a gene. Germline CDR1 reads SEHNR; CDR2 reads FQNEAQ (reference sequence). This CDR3 comprises 16 residues. The CDR3 protein is CASSLGEQGFHETQYF. The DNA for the CDR3 is TGTGCCAGCAGCTTAGGGGAACAGGGGTTCCATGAGACCCAGTACTTC.

This sequence joins TRBV19 and TRBJ2-1; D possibly corresponds to TRBD1 (5 bases). CDR1 and CDR2 (germline): LNHDA, SQIVND (reference sequence). The CDR3 spans 11 residues. Trimming cost V 3 bases and J 12 bases, with 9 bases left between them. The CDR3 DNA reads TGTGCCAGTAGTATTTCTGGGGCGCAGTTCTTC. Translation: CASSISGAQFF.

The chain combines TRBV5-6 with TRBJ2-7; D may be TRBD1 (6 bases). Trimming removed 2 bases at V and 2 bases at J, with 8 bases between. Germline V gene lookup returns CDR1 SGHDT and CDR2 YYEEEE. This CDR3 has 13 amino acids. CDR3 sequence (DNA): TGTGCCAGCAGCTTAAGACAGGCCTACGAGCAGTACTTC. Translating it yields CASSLRQAYEQYF.

The chain employs TRBV27 and TRBJ2-5; 8 nucleotides align to TRBD2. The J segment lost 5 bases and the V segment lost 6 bases, leaving 14 bases of the junction unmatched. In germline, CDR1 is MNHEY, CDR2 SMNVEV (reference sequence). The CDR3 covers 16 residues. CDR3 nucleotide sequence: TGTGCCAGCAGGGGCCGCCTAGCGGGTTTTAGGGAGACCCAGTACTTC. It yields the protein CASRGRLAGFRETQYF.

This clone was seen many times. CDR3 loop: CASSFSTAGDTQYF. The CDR3 nucleotides are TGTGCCAGCAGCTTCTCAACGGCGGGAGATACGCAGTATTTT. The rearrangement joins TRBV11-2 to TRBJ2-3; the D gene is possibly TRBD2 (5 bases). CDR3 length: 14 residues. Germline CDR1 is SGHAT and CDR2 is FQNNGV. V shed 3 bases and J shed 5 bases, with 12 bases lying between them.

This clone was seen a few times. The V and J genes are TRBV28 and TRBJ1-4, with D unresolved. V was trimmed by 6 bases and J by 14 bases, leaving 16 bases between them. The CDR3 has 12 residues. The germline V gene has CDR1 MDHEN and CDR2 SYDVKM. CDR3 sequence: CASSRDTVYLFF. For the CDR3, the DNA is TGTGCCAGCAGCCGAGACACCGTTTATCTGTTTTTT.

In this sample, this clone turned up a few times. This rearrangement joins TRBV7-8 to TRBJ2-5; D is unclear. Trimming shortened V by 8 bases and J by 2 bases, and 15 bases separated the two germline ends. The germline CDR1 and CDR2 sequences are SGHVS and FQNEAQ. CDR3 size: 14 residues. In DNA form, the CDR3 reads TGTGCCAGCCGGGCGGCAGTCTCACAAGAGACCCAGTACTTC. This sequence encodes CASRAAVSQETQYF.

This clone was counted once. This chain uses TRBV30 with TRBJ1-3; a possible D gene is TRBD1 (5 bases). Per germline, CDR1 GTSNPN and CDR2 SVGIG (reference sequence). Between the trimmed V and J ends, which lost 0 bases and 6 bases, there was a span of 12 bases. The CDR3 is 14 residues long. The CDR3: CAWSVQAFTNTIYF. The CDR3 DNA reads as TGTGCCTGGAGTGTACAGGCTTTTACAAACACCATATATTTT.

J is TRBJ1-4 and V is TRBV5-4; 7 bases line up with TRBD1. There are 15 residues in the CDR3. The J segment lost 5 bases and the V segment lost 0 bases, leaving 4 bases of the junction unmatched. CDR1 and CDR2 from the germline V gene are SGHNT and YYREEE (reference sequence). The chain's CDR3 is CASSLATGKNEKLFF. The CDR3 DNA is TGTGCCAGCAGCTTGGCGACAGGGAAGAATGAAAAACTGTTTTTT.

This clone has only one observation. This sample also contains other DNA sequences that code for the same CDR3. The chain links TRBV7-8 to TRBJ2-3; D might be TRBD1 (6 bases). V was pared by 3 bases and J by 3 bases, with 7 bases between. Germline CDR1 and CDR2: SGHVS and FQNEAQ. The CDR3 contains 13 residues. For the CDR3, the DNA is TGTGCCAGCAGCTTGCAGGGGACAGATACGCAGTATTTT. Translated, it gives CASSLQGTDTQYF.

In the case of this clone: Being one base from a much bigger clone, this may be a read error. The conserved closing phenylalanine or tryptophan is absent in this CDR3, likely reflecting a read error. This chain uses TRBV29-1 with TRBJ2-7; maybe TRBD2 (6 bases). The CDR3 is 12 residues long. Between the trimmed V and J ends, which lost 3 bases and 2 bases, there was a span of 8 bases. Germline assignment: CDR1 SQVTM and CDR2 ANQGSEA. The CDR3 spells CSVEEGPYEQYL. CDR3 sequence (DNA): TGCAGCGTTGAGGAGGGGCCCTACGAGCAGTACTTA.

V is TRBV7-3 and J is TRBJ2-3; D uncertain. This CDR3 is 14 amino acids long. Trimming took 5 bases from V and 4 from J, leaving 13 bases between them. From germline, CDR1 is SGHTA and CDR2 FQGTGA. This chain's CDR3 is CASSQDGPPDTQYF. In DNA, the CDR3 is TGTGCCAGCAGCCAAGATGGCCCCCCAGATACGCAGTATTTT.

The table lists this clone with a few counts. The CDR3 DNA reads as TGCAGCGTCGCAGGGACAGATCAAGAGACCCAGTACTTC. It translates to CSVAGTDQETQYF. The chain employs TRBV29-1 and TRBJ2-5; 7 positions match TRBD1. CDR3 length: 13 amino acids. V gave up 6 bases and J gave up 2 bases; unmatched junction bases: 6. Germline V gene data show CDR1 as SQVTM and CDR2 as ANQGSEA.

This chain connects TRBV5-1 to TRBJ2-7; no reliable D call. This CDR3 contains 13 residues. Germline loops: CDR1 SGHRS, CDR2 YFSETQ. The V end lost 1 base, the J end lost 3 bases, and 8 bases lay between the germline ends. The CDR3, as DNA: TGCGCCAGCAGCTTGCCCCAGAACTACGAGCAGTACTTC. This sequence encodes CASSLPQNYEQYF.

This clone appeared once. The chain combines TRBV15 with TRBJ1-5, with D possibly matching TRBD1 (6 bases). CDR3 length: 12 amino acids. CDR1 is LNHNV and CDR2 is YYDKDF in the germline V gene (reference sequence). The V end was cut by 8 bases, the J end by 4 bases, with 9 bases between. CDR3 in DNA: TGTGCCACCCGACAGGAAAATCAGCCCCAGCATTTT. Its protein is CATRQENQPQHF.

The chain joins TRBV30 to TRBJ2-7, with TRBD1 identical over 9 bases. This CDR3 comprises 15 residues. CDR1 and CDR2 (germline): GTSNPN, SVGIG (reference sequence). V shed 8 bases, J shed 4 bases, and the junction held 15 bases outside the gene matches. CDR3 bases: TGTGCCGGGTCCCCCCCCCGACAGGGGGGATACGAGCAGTACTTC. Protein: CAGSPPRQGGYEQYF.

The V gene is TRBV7-3, the J gene TRBJ2-1; 9 nucleotides agree with TRBD2. J lost 6 bases, V lost 2 bases, and 5 bases had no gene match. Germline CDR1 reads SGHTA; CDR2 reads FQGTGA. The CDR3 contains 15 residues. The CDR3 DNA is TGTGCCAGCAGCTTAGTAGCGGGAGTGGGCAATGAGCAGTTCTTC. As protein: CASSLVAGVGNEQFF.